These 29 T cell receptor beta chains were all obtained from the same sample, sequenced in a study of blood T cell repertoires in COVID-19. Some clones are missing from TCRdb's copy, which holds only in-frame ones; the method was immunoSEQ multiplex PCR. Among about 180,000 clones listed, around 85% were seen once. Sequencing was carried out using peripheral blood. The receptors originated from a man between 50 and 59 years old with active or convalescent COVID-19.

CDR3 in DNA: TGTGCCAGTAATACAGGGTGGGGCAATCAGCCCCAGCATTTT. This translates into CASNTGWGNQPQHF. The gene calls are TRBV19 and TRBJ1-5; maybe TRBD1 (6 bases). Germline CDR1 reads LNHDA; CDR2 reads SQIVND (reference sequence). Trimming removed 7 bases at V and 2 bases at J, with 12 bases between. This CDR3 has 14 residues.

This clone was recorded a few times. Relative to the germline gene, one junction end is altered; a read error may explain this. The chain recombines TRBV3-1 (or the pseudogene TRBV3-2) with TRBJ1-1; D gene ambiguous. This CDR3 region has 12 residues. Germline assignment: CDR1 LGHDT and CDR2 YNNKEL (reference sequence). CDR3 in DNA: TGTGCCAGCAGCCAAGCCGCAACTTCTGCGCGGTTT. Amino acid sequence: CASSQAATSARF.

The chain combines TRBV28 with TRBJ1-1; weak D call: TRBD1 (6 bases). This CDR3 region has 12 residues. Between the trimmed V and J ends, which lost 4 bases and 4 bases, there was a span of 7 bases. CDR1 and CDR2 from the germline V gene are MDHEN and SYDVKM. The chain's CDR3 is CASSSGATEAFF. In nucleotides, the CDR3 is TGTGCCAGCAGTTCAGGGGCCACTGAAGCTTTCTTT.

The V call is TRBV5-1, the J call TRBJ1-1, with a possible D match to TRBD1 (5 bases). V was shortened by 4 bases and J by 4 bases, with 11 bases between the two germline ends. Germline-derived CDR1 and CDR2 are SGHRS and YFSETQ. This CDR3 comprises 13 residues. The chain's CDR3 is CASSLIRGTEAFF. The CDR3 DNA reads as TGCGCCAGCAGCCTTATAAGGGGCACTGAAGCTTTCTTT.

This clone appeared once. The genes are TRBV2 and TRBJ1-1; D may be TRBD1 (6 bases). The CDR3 length is 13 residues. Germline V gene sequence: CDR1 SNHLY, CDR2 FYNNEI. V was trimmed by 7 bases and J by 5 bases, leaving 14 bases between them. CDR3 in amino acids: CASKGVGRTEAFF. In DNA form, the CDR3 reads TGTGCCAGCAAGGGGGTGGGTAGAACTGAAGCTTTCTTT. Full variable domain (rest looked up from reference TRBV2 and TRBJ1-1): EPEVTQTPSHQVTQMGQEVILRCVPISNHLYFYWYRQILGQKVEFLVSFYNNEISEKSEIFDDQFSVERPDGSNFTLKIRSTKLEDSAMYFCASKGVGRTEAFFGQGTRLTVV.

The chain is built from TRBV4-1 and TRBJ2-7, with TRBD2 identical over 11 bases. Germline-derived CDR1 and CDR2 are MGHRA and YSYEKL. The CDR3 totals 15 residues. Trimming removed 4 bases from V and 0 bases from J; junction bases left unmatched: 2. CDR3 sequence: CASSPSGGRSYEQYF. CDR3 sequence (DNA): TGCGCCAGCAGCCCTAGCGGGGGGCGCTCCTACGAGCAGTACTTC.

The table lists this clone with a count of one. The V and J genes are TRBV9 and TRBJ2-5; maybe TRBD1 (6 bases). CDR3 length: 15 residues. V was cut by 4 bases and J by 1 base, with 14 bases left in between. CDR1 SGDLS and CDR2 YYNGEE come from the germline V gene. The CDR3 nucleotides are TGTGCCAGCAGCCCATTGACAGGCCCCCAAGAGACCCAGTACTTC. It codes for CASSPLTGPQETQYF.

This clone was seen just once. One end of the junction is discordant with germline, which a read error may explain. The CDR3 spells CASSFGDRDNFPQNF. CDR3 in DNA: TGCGCCAGCAGCTTTGGGGACAGGGACAATTTTCCCCAGAATTTT. This chain links TRBV5-1 with TRBJ1-3, with 9 bases aligning to TRBD1. The CDR3 runs 15 residues. Looked up from germline, CDR1 is SGHRS and CDR2 is YFSETQ.

The CDR3 region is CASRDRKAGTAGTEAFF. The CDR3 DNA reads as TGTGCCAGCAGAGATAGAAAGGCCGGGACAGCAGGGACTGAAGCTTTCTTT. The gene calls are TRBV13 and TRBJ1-1; 7 nucleotides agree with TRBD1. The CDR3 is 17 amino acids. V lost 6 bases to trimming and J lost 5 bases; unmatched junction nucleotides: 18. The V gene's germline CDR1 is PRHDT and CDR2 FYEKMQ (reference sequence).

The CDR3 here is CAWKPPNRVNTEAFF. Written as DNA, the CDR3 is TGTGCCTGGAAACCACCGAACAGGGTAAATACTGAAGCTTTCTTT. This chain uses TRBV30 with TRBJ1-1; D is perhaps TRBD1 (6 bases). The CDR3 has 15 residues. From germline, CDR1 is GTSNPN and CDR2 SVGIG (reference sequence). The V end was cut by 4 bases, the J end by 5 bases, with 20 bases between.

The rearrangement uses TRBV9 and TRBJ2-7; 10 positions match TRBD1. Per germline, CDR1 SGDLS and CDR2 YYNGEE. This CDR3 contains 16 residues. V lost 0 bases and J lost 1; bases outside the gene matches: 4. The CDR3 bases are TGTGCCAGCAGCGTAGCCGGACAGGGGGGTTCCTACGAGCAGTACTTC. Protein sequence: CASSVAGQGGSYEQYF.

The CDR3 here is CAWSGGSGNTIYF. CDR3 DNA: TGTGCCTGGAGTGGGGGCAGCGGAAACACCATATATTTT. This chain connects TRBV30 to TRBJ1-3, with a weak D call TRBD1 (5 bases). The germline CDR1 and CDR2 sequences are GTSNPN and SVGIG (reference sequence). CDR3 size: 13 residues. V was pared by 1 base and J by 4 bases, with 8 bases between.

This rearrangement joins TRBV5-6 to TRBJ1-2; D is ambiguous. Deletions cut 2 bases from V and 8 bases from J, with 19 bases between. The CDR3 extends over 15 amino acids. Germline V gene data show CDR1 as SGHDT and CDR2 as YYEEEE. The CDR3 nucleotides read TGTGCCAGCAGCTTCACGGGAGGCGAGGCGAGGGGCTACACCTTC. As protein: CASSFTGGEARGYTF. Filled out from reference TRBV5-6 and TRBJ1-2, the complete variable domain reads DAGVTQSPTHLIKTRGQQVTLRCSPKSGHDTVSWYQQALGQGPQFIFQYYEEEERQRGNFPDRFSGHQFPNYSSELNVNALLLGDSALYLCASSFTGGEARGYTFGSGTRLTVV.

This rearrangement joins TRBV3-1 (or the pseudogene TRBV3-2) to TRBJ2-7; a weak D match, TRBD2 (6 bases). Germline V gene lookup returns CDR1 LGHDT and CDR2 YNNKEL (reference sequence). This CDR3 is 15 amino acids long. The V end lost 0 bases, the J end lost 2 bases, and 11 bases lay between the germline ends. The CDR3 is CASSQDSGVPYEQYF. The DNA for the CDR3 is TGTGCCAGCAGCCAAGATTCGGGGGTCCCCTACGAGCAGTACTTC.

The chain joins TRBV5-1 to TRBJ1-4; D is unclear. This CDR3 is built from 14 residues. Germline CDR1 and CDR2: SGHRS and YFSETQ. Trimming shortened V by 2 bases and J by 7 bases, and 12 bases separated the two germline ends. CDR3 residues: CASSLVPSREKLFF. The DNA for the CDR3 is TGCGCCAGCAGCTTAGTCCCGAGTCGTGAAAAACTGTTTTTT.

The rearrangement links TRBV14 to TRBJ1-4, with D tentatively TRBD1 (6 bases). Trimming took off 5 bases at V and 4 bases at J, with 8 bases between the two ends. The CDR3 is 13 residues long. CDR1 SGHDN and CDR2 FVKESK come from the germline V gene. The CDR3 sequence is CASSGQINEKLFF. The CDR3 bases are TGTGCCAGCAGCGGACAGATTAATGAAAAACTGTTTTTT.

This clone was observed a handful of times. The chain combines TRBV4-2 with TRBJ2-2, with 8 bases identical to TRBD2. The CDR3 spans 15 residues. CDR1 is LGHNA, CDR2 YNFKEQ, per germline. Unmatched junction bases numbered 9, after V lost 8 bases and J lost 4 bases. DNA for the CDR3: TGTGCCAGCCAAGGATCTAGCGGGTTCACCGGGGAGCTGTTTTTT. It codes for CASQGSSGFTGELFF.

This sequence joins TRBV3-1 (or the pseudogene TRBV3-2) and TRBJ2-2, with 12 positions matching TRBD2. Unmatched junction bases numbered 3, after V lost 4 bases and J lost 0 bases. CDR1 LGHDT and CDR2 YNNKEL come from the germline V gene (reference sequence). This CDR3 contains 17 residues. In nucleotides, the CDR3 is TGTGCCAGCAGCCCGACTAGCGGGGGCGCGAACACCGGGGAGCTGTTTTTT. It is translated as CASSPTSGGANTGELFF.

CDR3 coding DNA: TGTGCCAGCAGCCAAGTTCCTCACCGGGGGGGGAACACCGGGGAGCTGTTTTTT. Amino acid sequence: CASSQVPHRGGNTGELFF. The chain uses TRBV3-1 (or the pseudogene TRBV3-2) and TRBJ2-2, with 8 positions matching TRBD2. The V segment lost 1 base and the J segment 1 base; nucleotides outside the gene matches: 8. CDR1 is LGHDT, CDR2 YNNKEL, per germline (reference sequence). The CDR3 length is 18 residues.

The CDR3 region is CAWSVSRNSPLHF. The CDR3 bases are TGTGCCTGGAGTGTATCGAGGAACTCACCCCTCCACTTT. The genes are TRBV30 and TRBJ1-6; no clear D gene. This CDR3 spans 13 amino acids. Germline assignment: CDR1 GTSNPN and CDR2 SVGIG (reference sequence). V was trimmed by 0 bases and J by 10 bases, leaving 10 bases between them.

This chain uses TRBV14 with TRBJ2-1, with TRBD2 identical over 8 bases. Trimming at V came to 3 bases and at J to 10 bases, leaving 11 bases not matched to a gene. The CDR3 consists of 15 residues. CDR1 is SGHDN, CDR2 FVKESK, per germline. The chain's CDR3 is CASSQGGLDIGEQFF. In nucleotides, the CDR3 is TGTGCCAGCAGCCAGGGGGGACTAGATATCGGCGAGCAGTTCTTC.

The chain carries TRBV6-5 and TRBJ1-4; TRBD1 might be the D (5 bases). The CDR3 covers 15 residues. Germline-derived CDR1 and CDR2 are MNHEY and SVGAGI. Deletions cut 2 bases from V and 1 base from J, with 8 bases between. The CDR3 nucleotides are TGTGCCAGCAGTTACACAGGCGGAACTAATGAAAAACTGTTTTTT. Translated, it gives CASSYTGGTNEKLFF.

The V and J genes are TRBV14 and TRBJ1-3; D call uncertain. CDR3 size: 14 residues. Germline CDR1 SGHDN, CDR2 FVKESK. V gave up 0 bases and J gave up 6 bases, with 9 bases separating them. In nucleotides, the CDR3 is TGTGCCAGCAGCCAAGACTGGGGAGCAAACACCATATATTTT. As protein: CASSQDWGANTIYF.

J is TRBJ1-2 and V is TRBV5-4; D perhaps matches TRBD1 (5 bases). Germline values: CDR1 SGHNT, CDR2 YYREEE (reference sequence). V lost 0 bases to trimming and J lost 4 bases, with 7 bases between them. The CDR3 contains 13 residues. The CDR3 sequence: CASSLAGFYGYTF. The CDR3 nucleotides read TGTGCCAGCAGCTTGGCAGGGTTCTATGGCTACACCTTC. Variable domain in full (rest from reference TRBV5-4 and TRBJ1-2): ETGVTQSPTHLIKTRGQQVTLRCSSQSGHNTVSWYQQALGQGPQFIFQYYREEENGRGNFPPRFSGLQFPNYSSELNVNALELDDSALYLCASSLAGFYGYTFGSGTRLTVV.

The CDR3 loop reads CASSLNRGAYEQYF. CDR3 in DNA: TGTGCCAGCAGCCTGAATCGGGGGGCCTACGAGCAGTACTTC. The chain couples TRBV14 to TRBJ2-7, with 7 bases matching TRBD2. The trim removed 4 bases at V and 2 bases at J, leaving 5 bases unmatched. Germline loops: CDR1 SGHDN, CDR2 FVKESK. CDR3 length equals 14 residues.

This chain links TRBV5-4 with TRBJ2-1; 7 bases are a match to TRBD1. The V segment lost 0 bases and the J segment 3 bases; nucleotides outside the gene matches: 0. Per germline, CDR1 SGHNT and CDR2 YYREEE (reference sequence). This CDR3 is 14 amino acids long. DNA for the CDR3: TGTGCCAGCAGCTTGGGACAGGGCTACAATGAGCAGTTCTTC. It specifies CASSLGQGYNEQFF.

The CDR3 DNA sequence: TGCGCCAGCAGCTTCTATCAGCCCCAGCATTTT. It encodes CASSFYQPQHF. The rearrangement joins TRBV5-1 to TRBJ1-5; D gene ambiguous. There are 11 residues in the CDR3. Trimming took 2 bases from V and 5 from J, leaving 2 bases between them. In germline, CDR1 is SGHRS, CDR2 YFSETQ.

The chain employs TRBV2 and TRBJ1-2, with D possibly being TRBD1 (6 bases). The CDR3 contains 15 residues. Germline lookup yields CDR1 SNHLY and CDR2 FYNNEI. The V end was cut by 0 bases, the J end by 3 bases, with 11 bases between. CDR3: CASSEALGAYYGYTF. For the CDR3, the DNA is TGTGCCAGCAGTGAAGCTCTGGGGGCCTACTATGGCTACACCTTC.

The V and J genes are TRBV30 and TRBJ1-2; tentative D call: TRBD1 (6 bases). CDR3 size: 13 residues. Trimming left V 1 base short and J 8 bases short, with 14 bases between. In germline, CDR1 is GTSNPN, CDR2 SVGIG (reference sequence). The CDR3 nucleotides are TGTGCCTGGAGTGGACCTGGGGGGGGCGGCTACACCTTC. Amino acids: CAWSGPGGGGYTF.